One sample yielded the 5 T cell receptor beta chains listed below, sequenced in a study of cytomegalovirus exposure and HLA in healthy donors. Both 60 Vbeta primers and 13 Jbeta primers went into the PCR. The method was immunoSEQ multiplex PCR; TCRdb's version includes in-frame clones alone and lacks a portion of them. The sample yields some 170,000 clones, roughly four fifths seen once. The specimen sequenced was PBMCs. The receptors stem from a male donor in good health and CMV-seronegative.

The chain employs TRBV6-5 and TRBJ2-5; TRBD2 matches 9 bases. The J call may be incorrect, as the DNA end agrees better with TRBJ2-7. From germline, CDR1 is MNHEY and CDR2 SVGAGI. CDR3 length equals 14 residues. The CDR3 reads CASRPGTSILEQYF. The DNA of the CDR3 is TGTGCCAGCAGACCCGGGACTAGCATCCTCGAGCAGTACTTC.

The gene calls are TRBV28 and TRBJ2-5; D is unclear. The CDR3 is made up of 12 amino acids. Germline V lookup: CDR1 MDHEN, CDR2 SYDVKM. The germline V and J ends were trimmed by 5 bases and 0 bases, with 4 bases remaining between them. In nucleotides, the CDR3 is TGTGCCAGCAGTCCAAACCAAGAGACCCAGTACTTC. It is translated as CASSPNQETQYF.

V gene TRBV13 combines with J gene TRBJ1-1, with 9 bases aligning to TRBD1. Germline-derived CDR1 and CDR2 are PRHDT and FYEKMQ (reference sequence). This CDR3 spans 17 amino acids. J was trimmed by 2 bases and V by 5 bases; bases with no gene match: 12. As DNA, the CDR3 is TGTGCCAGCAGCGCTTCGGACAGGGGAACCCTCAACACTGAAGCTTTCTTT. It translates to CASSASDRGTLNTEAFF.

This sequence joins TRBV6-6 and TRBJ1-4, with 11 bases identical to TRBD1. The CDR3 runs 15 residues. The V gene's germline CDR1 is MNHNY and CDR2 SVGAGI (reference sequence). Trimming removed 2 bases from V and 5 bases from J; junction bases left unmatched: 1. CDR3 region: CASSYGTGGNEKLFF. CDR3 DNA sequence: TGTGCCAGCAGTTACGGGACAGGGGGAAATGAAAAACTGTTTTTT.

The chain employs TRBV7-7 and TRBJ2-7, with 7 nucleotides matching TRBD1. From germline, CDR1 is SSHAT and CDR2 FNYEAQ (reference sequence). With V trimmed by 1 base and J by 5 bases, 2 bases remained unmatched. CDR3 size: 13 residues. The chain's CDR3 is CASSLGQGNEQYF. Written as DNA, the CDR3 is TGTGCCAGCAGCTTAGGACAGGGTAACGAGCAGTACTTC. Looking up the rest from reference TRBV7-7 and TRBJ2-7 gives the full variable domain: GAGVSQSPRYKVTKRGQDVTLRCDPISSHATLYWYQQALGQGPEFLTYFNYEAQPDKSGLPSDRFSAERPEGSISTLTIQRTEQRDSAMYRCASSLGQGNEQYFGPGTRLTVT.